This TCR beta chain was sequenced for a study of blood T cells in healthy people across ages. General observations from the study: Roughly linearly, TCR beta diversity per million T cells fell as age increased.

The germline gives CDR1 MNHEY, CDR2 SVGEGT. This CDR3 is built from 17 residues. V trimming: 6 bases; J trimming: 1 base; junction bases outside the gene matches: 12. Together with a sample-barcoded 5' primer, a J-beta primer mix was included in a second PCR lasting about 7 to 11 cycles. TCRdb recomputed calls from the 5' RACE reads with MiXCR, one row per CDR3 protein. The sample contains 1.5 million to 2 million distinct CDR3 sequences, roughly 32% of which appear only once. This clonotype was detected a few times. The antigen is unknown. The chain recombines TRBV6-2 or TRBV6-3 with TRBJ2-5, with 9 nucleotides matching TRBD2. Sequenced material: blood. This TCR was recovered from a woman aged 25 to 39 in good health. CDR3: CASSPLRLADTQETQYF. For the CDR3, the DNA is TGTGCCAGCAGCCCCCTCCGACTAGCGGATACCCAAGAGACCCAGTACTTC.